Detailed here is one TCR beta chain. Use of 60 Vbeta and 13 Jbeta primers characterized the PCR. Assay used: immunoSEQ multiplex PCR; TCRdb lists only in-frame clones, some missing. The table lists fewer than 95,000 clones, around 84% of them singletons. This sample stems from a study of cytomegalovirus exposure and HLA in healthy donors. V trimming: 3 bases; J trimming: 3 bases; junction bases outside the gene matches: 6. The CDR3 extends over 16 amino acids. Germline V gene sequence: CDR1 LGHNA, CDR2 YNFKEQ. The specimen was PBMCs. The receptor's source is a man aged 18 to 30 in good health and CMV-seronegative. V gene TRBV4-2 combines with J gene TRBJ2-1, with 9 bases identical to TRBD2. The CDR3 region is CASSHVAGDLYNEQFF. The CDR3 DNA sequence: TGTGCCAGCAGCCACGTAGCGGGGGACCTCTACAATGAGCAGTTCTTC.